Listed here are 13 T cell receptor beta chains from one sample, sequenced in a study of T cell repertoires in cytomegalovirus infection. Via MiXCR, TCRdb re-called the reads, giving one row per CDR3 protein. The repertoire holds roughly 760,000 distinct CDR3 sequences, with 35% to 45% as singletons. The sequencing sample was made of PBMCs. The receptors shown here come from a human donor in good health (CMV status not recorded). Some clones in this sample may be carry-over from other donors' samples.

CDR3 DNA sequence: TGCGCCAGCAGCCAAGCTCCTAGCGGGGCCGGGGAGCTGTTTTTT. Translating gives CASSQAPSGAGELFF. The V gene is TRBV4-1, the J gene TRBJ2-2; the match to TRBD2 covers 9 bases. CDR1 is MGHRA, CDR2 YSYEKL, per germline. The junction had 3 bases not matched to a gene; V was cut back by 1 base and J by 6 bases. The CDR3 covers 15 residues.

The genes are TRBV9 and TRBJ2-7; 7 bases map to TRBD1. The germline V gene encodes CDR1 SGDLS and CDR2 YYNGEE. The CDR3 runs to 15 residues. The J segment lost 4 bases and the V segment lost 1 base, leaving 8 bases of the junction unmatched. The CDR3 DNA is TGTGCCAGCAGCGTAACAGGGGAAATAGGGTACGAGCAGTACTTC. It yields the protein CASSVTGEIGYEQYF.

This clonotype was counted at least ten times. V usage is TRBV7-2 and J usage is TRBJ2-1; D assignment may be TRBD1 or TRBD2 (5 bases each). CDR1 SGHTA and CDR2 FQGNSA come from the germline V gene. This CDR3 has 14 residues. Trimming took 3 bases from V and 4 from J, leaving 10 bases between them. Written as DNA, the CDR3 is TGTGCCAGCAGCTTCCGGGACCGGTACAATGAGCAGTTCTTC. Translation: CASSFRDRYNEQFF. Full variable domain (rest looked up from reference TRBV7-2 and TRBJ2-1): GAGVSQSPSNKVTEKGKDVELRCDPISGHTALYWYRQSLGQGLEFLIYFQGNSAPDKSGLPSDRFSAERTGGSVSTLTIQRTQQEDSAVYLCASSFRDRYNEQFFGPGTRLTVL.

The CDR3 spells CASSMSLAGGRNTGELFF. Written as DNA, the CDR3 is TGTGCCAGTAGTATGAGCCTAGCGGGGGGAAGGAACACCGGGGAGCTGTTTTTT. The rearrangement joins TRBV19 to TRBJ2-2; 11 nucleotides agree with TRBD2. This CDR3 spans 18 amino acids. Unmatched junction bases numbered 7, after V lost 3 bases and J lost 1 base. Germline CDR1 and CDR2: LNHDA and SQIVND (reference sequence).

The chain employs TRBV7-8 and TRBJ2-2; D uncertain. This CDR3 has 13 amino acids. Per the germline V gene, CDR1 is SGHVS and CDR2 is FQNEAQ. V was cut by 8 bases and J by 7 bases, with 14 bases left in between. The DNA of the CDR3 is TGTGCCAGCCCTCCGTCGCTGGGCGGGGAGCTGTTTTTT. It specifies CASPPSLGGELFF.

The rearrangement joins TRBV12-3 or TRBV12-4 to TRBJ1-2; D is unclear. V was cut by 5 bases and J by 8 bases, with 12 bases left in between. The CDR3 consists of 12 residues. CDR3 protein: CASSPLMRGYTF. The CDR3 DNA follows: TGTGCCAGCAGTCCATTGATGCGGGGCTACACCTTC.

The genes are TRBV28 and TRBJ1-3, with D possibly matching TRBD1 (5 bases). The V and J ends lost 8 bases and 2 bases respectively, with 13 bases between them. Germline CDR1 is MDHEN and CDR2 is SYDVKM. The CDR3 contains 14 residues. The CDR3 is CASSGGGAGNTIYF. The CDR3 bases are TGTGCCAGCTCTGGCGGGGGGGCTGGAAACACCATATATTTT.

The CDR3 spells CASSTGQGANQPQHF. The CDR3 nucleotides are TGTGCCAGCAGCACCGGACAGGGGGCGAATCAGCCCCAGCATTTT. The rearrangement links TRBV7-8 to TRBJ1-5; the match to TRBD1 covers 11 bases. Germline CDR1 and CDR2: SGHVS and FQNEAQ. V shed 5 bases, J shed 4 bases, and the junction held 4 bases outside the gene matches. This CDR3 region has 15 residues.

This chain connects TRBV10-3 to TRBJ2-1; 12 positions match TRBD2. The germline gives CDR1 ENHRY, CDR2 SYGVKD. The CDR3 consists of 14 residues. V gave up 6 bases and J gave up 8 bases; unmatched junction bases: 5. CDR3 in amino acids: CAISLAGGRDEQFF. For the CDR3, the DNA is TGTGCCATCAGCCTAGCGGGGGGGCGTGATGAGCAGTTCTTC.

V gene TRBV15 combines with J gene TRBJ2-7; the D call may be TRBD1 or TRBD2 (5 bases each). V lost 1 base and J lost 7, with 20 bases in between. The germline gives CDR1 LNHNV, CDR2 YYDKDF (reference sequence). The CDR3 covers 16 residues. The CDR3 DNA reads TGTGCCACCAGCAGAGGGGACGACTCCTGGCCATGGGAGCAGTACTTC. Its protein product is CATSRGDDSWPWEQYF.

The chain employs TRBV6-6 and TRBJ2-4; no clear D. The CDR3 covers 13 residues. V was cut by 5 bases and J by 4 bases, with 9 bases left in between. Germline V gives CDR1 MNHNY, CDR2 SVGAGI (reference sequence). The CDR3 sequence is CASSPDGKNIQYF. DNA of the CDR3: TGTGCCAGCAGTCCGGACGGGAAAAACATTCAGTACTTC.

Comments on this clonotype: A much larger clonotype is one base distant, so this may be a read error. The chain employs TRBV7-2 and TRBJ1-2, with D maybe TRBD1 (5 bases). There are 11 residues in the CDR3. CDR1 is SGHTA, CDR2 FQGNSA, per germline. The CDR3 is CASSLSWGYNF. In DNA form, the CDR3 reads TGTGCCAGCAGCCTGAGCTGGGGCTACAACTTC.

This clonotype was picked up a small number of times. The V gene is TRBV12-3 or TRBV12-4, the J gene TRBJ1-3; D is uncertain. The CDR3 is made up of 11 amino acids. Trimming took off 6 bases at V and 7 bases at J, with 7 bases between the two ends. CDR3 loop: CASSQINTIYF. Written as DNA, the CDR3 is TGTGCCAGCAGCCAGATCAACACCATATATTTT.